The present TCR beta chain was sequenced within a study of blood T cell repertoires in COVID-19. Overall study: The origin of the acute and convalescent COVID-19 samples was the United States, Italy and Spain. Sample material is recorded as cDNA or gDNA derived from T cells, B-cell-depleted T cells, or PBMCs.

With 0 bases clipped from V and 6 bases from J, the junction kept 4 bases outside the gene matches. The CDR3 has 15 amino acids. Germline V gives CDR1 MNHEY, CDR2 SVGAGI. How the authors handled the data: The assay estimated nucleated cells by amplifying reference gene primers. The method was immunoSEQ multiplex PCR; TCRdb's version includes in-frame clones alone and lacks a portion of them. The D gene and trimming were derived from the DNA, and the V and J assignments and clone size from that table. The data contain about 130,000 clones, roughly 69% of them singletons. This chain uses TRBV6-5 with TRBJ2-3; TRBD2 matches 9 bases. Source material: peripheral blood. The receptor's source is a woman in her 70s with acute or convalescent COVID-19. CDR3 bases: TGTGCCAGCAGTTACTCGGTAGCGGGGGAGGATACGCAGTATTTT. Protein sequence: CASSYSVAGEDTQYF.